The 9 T cell receptor beta chains listed next were all sequenced from one sample in a study of identifying expanded T cells in peripheral blood. Assay used: immunoSEQ multiplex PCR; TCRdb lists only in-frame clones, some missing. The profile shows 100,000 to 110,000 clones, over 70% of them singletons. The sequenced material came from blood. All receptors come from a person aged 18 to 70 in good health.

This chain connects TRBV4-1 to TRBJ1-2; D gene uncertain. In germline, CDR1 is MGHRA, CDR2 YSYEKL. The V end lost 0 bases, the J end lost 4 bases, and 9 bases lay between the germline ends. CDR3 size: 14 residues. CDR3 sequence (DNA): TGCGCCAGCAGCCAAGAGTCTAAATCCTATGGCTACACCTTC. This sequence encodes CASSQESKSYGYTF.

This clone was recorded only once. The chain has TRBV11-1 and TRBJ2-2, with a weak D call TRBD2 (6 bases). V was trimmed by 6 bases and J by 6 bases, leaving 14 bases between them. Germline CDR1 and CDR2: SGHAT and FQDESV (reference sequence). This CDR3 region has 14 residues. The CDR3 is CASRHGGIAGELFF. For the CDR3, the DNA is TGTGCCAGCAGACACGGGGGAATCGCCGGGGAGCTGTTTTTT.

CDR3 in DNA: TGTGCCAGCAGCTTTTTCGGGGGCCAAGAGACCCAGTACTTC. It is translated as CASSFFGGQETQYF. The V call is TRBV7-9, the J call TRBJ2-5; perhaps TRBD2 as D (6 bases). The CDR3 loop spans 14 amino acids. Trimming stripped 3 bases from V and 1 base from J, with 9 bases between. Germline CDR1 and CDR2: SEHNR and FQNEAQ (reference sequence).

V is TRBV2 and J is TRBJ1-2, with 8 bases matching TRBD1. The CDR3 runs to 13 residues. CDR1 and CDR2 from the germline V gene are SNHLY and FYNNEI. The V segment lost 10 bases and the J segment 3 bases; nucleotides outside the gene matches: 7. CDR3 in DNA: TGTGCCAAGCGAAGGGGACAGGACTATGGCTACACCTTC. Protein sequence: CAKRRGQDYGYTF.

The chain recombines TRBV5-1 with TRBJ1-5; TRBD1 might be the D (6 bases). Trimming left V 2 bases short and J 0 bases short, with 9 bases between. Germline assignment: CDR1 SGHRS and CDR2 YFSETQ. The CDR3 totals 15 residues. Here the CDR3 reads CASSFVQGSNQPQHF. CDR3 nucleotides: TGCGCCAGCAGCTTTGTACAGGGTAGCAATCAGCCCCAGCATTTT.

The J gene is TRBJ1-1, the V gene TRBV29-1; D is perhaps TRBD1 (5 bases). Germline values: CDR1 SQVTM, CDR2 ANQGSEA. V was shortened by 3 bases and J by 0 bases, with 8 bases between the two germline ends. The CDR3 runs to 13 residues. The chain's CDR3 is CSVETVMNTEAFF. CDR3 DNA sequence: TGCAGCGTTGAGACAGTAATGAACACTGAAGCTTTCTTT.

CDR3: CASSEPGAVNTEAFF. In nucleotides, the CDR3 is TGTGCCAGCAGTGAGCCGGGGGCGGTGAACACTGAAGCTTTCTTT. The chain links TRBV25-1 to TRBJ1-1; maybe TRBD1 (6 bases). Germline V gives CDR1 MGHDK, CDR2 SYGVNS. The CDR3 has 15 residues. V lost 3 bases and J lost 0, with 11 bases in between.

V and J are TRBV5-1 and TRBJ2-5; maybe TRBD1 (7 bases). The V gene's germline CDR1 is SGHRS and CDR2 YFSETQ. V was clipped by 5 bases and J by 0 bases, with 11 bases between them. CDR3 length: 14 residues. The CDR3 DNA sequence: TGCGCCAGCAGTGCGGGACAGTACCAAGAGACCCAGTACTTC. Translating gives CASSAGQYQETQYF.

The V call is TRBV12-5, the J call TRBJ2-6, with a possible D match to TRBD1 (5 bases). With 3 bases removed from V and 1 base from J, the gap between germline ends came to 10 bases. Germline CDR1 LGHNT, CDR2 FRNRAP. This CDR3 is built from 16 residues. The CDR3 DNA reads TGTGCTAGTGGTTTCATAGACAGTTCTGGGGCCAACGTCCTGACTTTC. This sequence encodes CASGFIDSSGANVLTF.